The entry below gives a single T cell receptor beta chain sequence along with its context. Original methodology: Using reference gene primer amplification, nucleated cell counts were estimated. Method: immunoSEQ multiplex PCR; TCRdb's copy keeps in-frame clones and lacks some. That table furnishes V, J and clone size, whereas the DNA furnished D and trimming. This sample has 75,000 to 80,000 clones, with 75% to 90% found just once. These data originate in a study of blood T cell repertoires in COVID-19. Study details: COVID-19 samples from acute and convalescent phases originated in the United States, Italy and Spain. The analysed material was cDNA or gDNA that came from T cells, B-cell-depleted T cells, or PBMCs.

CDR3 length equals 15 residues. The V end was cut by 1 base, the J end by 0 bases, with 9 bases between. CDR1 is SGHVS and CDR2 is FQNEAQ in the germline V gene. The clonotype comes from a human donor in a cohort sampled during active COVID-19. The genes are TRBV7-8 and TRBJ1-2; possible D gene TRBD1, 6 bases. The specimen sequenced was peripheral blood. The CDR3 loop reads CASSLGTAPNYGYTF. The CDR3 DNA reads TGTGCCAGCAGCTTAGGGACAGCACCTAACTATGGCTACACCTTC. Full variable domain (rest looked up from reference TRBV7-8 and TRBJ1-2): GAGVSQSPRYKVAKRGQDVALRCDPISGHVSLFWYQQALGQGPEFLTYFQNEAQLDKSGLPSDRFFAERPEGSVSTLKIQRTQQEDSAVYLCASSLGTAPNYGYTFGSGTRLTVV.